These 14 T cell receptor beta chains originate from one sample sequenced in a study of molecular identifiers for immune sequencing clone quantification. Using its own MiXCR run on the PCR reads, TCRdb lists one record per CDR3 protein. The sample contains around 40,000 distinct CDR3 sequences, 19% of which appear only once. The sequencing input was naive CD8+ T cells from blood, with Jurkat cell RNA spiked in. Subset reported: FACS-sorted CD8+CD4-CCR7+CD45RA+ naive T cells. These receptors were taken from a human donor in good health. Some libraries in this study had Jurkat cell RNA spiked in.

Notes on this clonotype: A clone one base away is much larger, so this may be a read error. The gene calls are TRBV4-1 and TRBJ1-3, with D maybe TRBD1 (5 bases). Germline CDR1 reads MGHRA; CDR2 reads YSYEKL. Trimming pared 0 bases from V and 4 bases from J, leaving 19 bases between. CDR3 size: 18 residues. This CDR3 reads CASSQDHIGITGGNTIYF. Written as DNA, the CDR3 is TGCGCCAGCAGCCAAGATCACATAGGGATCACAGGCGGAAACACCATATATTTT.

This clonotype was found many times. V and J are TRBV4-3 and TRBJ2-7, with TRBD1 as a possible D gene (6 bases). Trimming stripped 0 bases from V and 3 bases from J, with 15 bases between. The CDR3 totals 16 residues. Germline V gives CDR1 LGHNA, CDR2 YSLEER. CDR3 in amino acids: CASSQDSGQKSYEQYF. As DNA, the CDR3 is TGCGCCAGCAGCCAAGATTCCGGACAGAAGAGCTACGAGCAGTACTTC.

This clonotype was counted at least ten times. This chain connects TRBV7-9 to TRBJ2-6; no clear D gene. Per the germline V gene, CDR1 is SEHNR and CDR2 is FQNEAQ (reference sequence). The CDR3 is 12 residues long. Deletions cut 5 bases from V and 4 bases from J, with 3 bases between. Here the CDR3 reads CASSPGANVLTF. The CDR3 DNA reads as TGTGCCAGCAGCCCGGGGGCCAACGTCCTGACTTTC.

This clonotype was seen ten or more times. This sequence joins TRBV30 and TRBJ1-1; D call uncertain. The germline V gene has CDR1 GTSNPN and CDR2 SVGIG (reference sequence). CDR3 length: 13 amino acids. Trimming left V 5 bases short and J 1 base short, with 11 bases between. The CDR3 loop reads CAWEWETNTEAFF. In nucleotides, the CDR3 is TGTGCCTGGGAATGGGAGACGAACACTGAAGCTTTCTTT.

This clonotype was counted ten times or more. CDR3 coding DNA: TGTGCCAGCAGCTTAGCGGCGGGGAAAGAGACCCAGTACTTC. It yields the protein CASSLAAGKETQYF. The chain employs TRBV11-2 and TRBJ2-5; D is possibly TRBD2 (6 bases). The germline V gene has CDR1 SGHAT and CDR2 FQNNGV. The CDR3 covers 14 residues. V gave up 1 base and J gave up 3 bases, with 9 bases separating them.

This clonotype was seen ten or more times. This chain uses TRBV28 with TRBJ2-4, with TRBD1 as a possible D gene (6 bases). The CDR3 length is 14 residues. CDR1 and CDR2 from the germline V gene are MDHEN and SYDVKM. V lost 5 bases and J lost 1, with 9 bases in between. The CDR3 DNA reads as TGTGCCAGCAGTCTCCAGGGGGCCAAAAACATTCAGTACTTC. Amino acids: CASSLQGAKNIQYF.

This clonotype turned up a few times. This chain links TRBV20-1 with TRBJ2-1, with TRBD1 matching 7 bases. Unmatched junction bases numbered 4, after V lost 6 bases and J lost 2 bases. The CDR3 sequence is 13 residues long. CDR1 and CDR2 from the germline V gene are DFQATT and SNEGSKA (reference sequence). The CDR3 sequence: CSAGTDTYNEQFF. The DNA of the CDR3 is TGCAGTGCCGGGACAGATACCTACAATGAGCAGTTCTTC.

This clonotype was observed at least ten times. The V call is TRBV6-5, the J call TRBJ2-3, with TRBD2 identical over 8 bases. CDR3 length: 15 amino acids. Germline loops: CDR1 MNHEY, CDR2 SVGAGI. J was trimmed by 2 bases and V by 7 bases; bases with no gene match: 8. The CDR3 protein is CASTPSGGPTDTQYF. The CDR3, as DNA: TGTGCCAGCACCCCCTCGGGGGGGCCCACAGATACGCAGTATTTT.

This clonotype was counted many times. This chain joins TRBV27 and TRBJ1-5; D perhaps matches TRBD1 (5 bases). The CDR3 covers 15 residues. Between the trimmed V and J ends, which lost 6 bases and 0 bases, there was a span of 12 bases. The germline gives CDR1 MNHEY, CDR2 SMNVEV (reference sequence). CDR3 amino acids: CASRPTVYSNQPQHF. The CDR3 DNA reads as TGTGCCAGCAGGCCGACAGTGTATAGCAATCAGCCCCAGCATTTT.

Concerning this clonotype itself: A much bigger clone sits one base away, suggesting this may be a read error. The CDR3 DNA sequence: TGTGCCAGCAGCCAAGGACCCAGGTTAGAAGAAAACCTGTTTTTT. This gives the protein CASSQGPRLEENLFF. The chain couples TRBV3-1 to TRBJ1-4; D is unresolved. The CDR3 totals 15 residues. The V gene's germline CDR1 is LGHDT and CDR2 YNNKEL (reference sequence).

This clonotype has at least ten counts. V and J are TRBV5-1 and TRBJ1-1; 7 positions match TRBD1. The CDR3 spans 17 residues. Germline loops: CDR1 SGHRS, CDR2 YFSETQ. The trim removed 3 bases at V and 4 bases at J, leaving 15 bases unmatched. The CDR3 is CASSSTPHDRVLTEAFF. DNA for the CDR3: TGCGCCAGCAGCTCGACACCTCACGACAGGGTCCTCACTGAAGCTTTCTTT.

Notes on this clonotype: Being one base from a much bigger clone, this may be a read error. CDR3 in DNA: TGTGCCAACAGCCCCGGGGAAAGGGCTTACAATGAGCAGTTCTTC. Amino acid sequence: CANSPGERAYNEQFF. The J gene is TRBJ2-1, the V gene TRBV11-3; maybe TRBD2 (5 bases). Germline assignment: CDR1 SGHNT and CDR2 YENEEA. This CDR3 spans 15 amino acids.

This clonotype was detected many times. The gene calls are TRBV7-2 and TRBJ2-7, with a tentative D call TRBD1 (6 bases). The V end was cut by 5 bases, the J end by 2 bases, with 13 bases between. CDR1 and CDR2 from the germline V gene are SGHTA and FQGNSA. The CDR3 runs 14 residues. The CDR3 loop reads CASSLLQGTYEQYF. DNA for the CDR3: TGTGCCAGCAGCCTCCTACAGGGCACCTACGAGCAGTACTTC.

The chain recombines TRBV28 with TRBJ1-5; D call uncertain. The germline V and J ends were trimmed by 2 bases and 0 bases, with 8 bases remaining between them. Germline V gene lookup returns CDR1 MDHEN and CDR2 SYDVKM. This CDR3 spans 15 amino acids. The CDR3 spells CASSLTLGSNQPQHF. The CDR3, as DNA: TGTGCCAGCAGTTTAACCCTGGGTAGCAATCAGCCCCAGCATTTT.